A single sample gave rise to the 29 T cell receptor beta chains below, sequenced in a study of blood T cell repertoires in COVID-19. Assay used: immunoSEQ multiplex PCR; TCRdb lists only in-frame clones, some missing. This sample has 250,000 to 350,000 clones; approximately 91% occur once, and the top ten carry 9% to 9.5%. The sample consisted of peripheral blood. These receptors were collected from a man aged 18 to 35 with active or convalescent COVID-19.

V usage is TRBV7-2 and J usage is TRBJ1-2; no reliable D call. Deletions cut 2 bases from V and 4 bases from J, with 8 bases between. CDR3 size: 13 residues. The germline gives CDR1 SGHTA, CDR2 FQGNSA. CDR3: CASSLLSGYGYTF. Written as DNA, the CDR3 is TGTGCCAGCAGCTTACTGAGTGGCTATGGCTACACCTTC.

This clone was observed a single time. The chain uses TRBV18 and TRBJ2-7; the match to TRBD1 covers 10 bases. The CDR3 loop spans 15 amino acids. Germline lookup yields CDR1 KGHSH and CDR2 LQKENI. V lost 6 bases, J lost 1 base, and 6 bases stayed unmatched. The CDR3 DNA follows: TGTGCCAGCTCCGAGGGGACAGGGGCATCCTACGAGCAGTACTTC. Translating it yields CASSEGTGASYEQYF.

V gene TRBV10-3 combines with J gene TRBJ1-2; D is unresolved. Looked up from germline, CDR1 is ENHRY and CDR2 is SYGVKD. Trimming left V 2 bases short and J 6 bases short, with 7 bases between. This CDR3 is built from 12 residues. The CDR3 protein is CAISEITDGYTF. CDR3 coding DNA: TGTGCCATCAGTGAGATTACAGATGGCTACACCTTC.

The V and J genes are TRBV27 and TRBJ2-7; the match to TRBD1 covers 7 bases. Germline CDR1 and CDR2: MNHEY and SMNVEV (reference sequence). With 6 bases clipped from V and 4 bases from J, the junction kept 6 bases outside the gene matches. The CDR3 spans 13 residues. The CDR3 DNA sequence: TGTGCCAGCAGGAGGGGGCGCAGGTACGAGCAGTACTTC. The encoded protein is CASRRGRRYEQYF.

The chain employs TRBV4-2 and TRBJ1-2, with 8 bases identical to TRBD1. Germline assignment: CDR1 LGHNA and CDR2 YNFKEQ. V lost 4 bases to trimming and J lost 6 bases; unmatched junction nucleotides: 13. The CDR3 covers 16 residues. The CDR3 loop is CASSRLVSGQADGYTF. The CDR3, as DNA: TGTGCCAGCAGCCGACTAGTTTCGGGACAGGCGGATGGCTACACCTTC.

The chain uses TRBV19 and TRBJ2-7; 12 bases match TRBD1. Germline values: CDR1 LNHDA, CDR2 SQIVND (reference sequence). The CDR3 length is 15 residues. The V and J ends lost 6 bases and 5 bases, in that order; junction bases with no gene match: 8. The CDR3 sequence is CASSGDRGLVNEQYF. CDR3 DNA sequence: TGTGCCAGTAGCGGGGACAGGGGGCTCGTGAACGAGCAGTACTTC. Looking up the rest from reference TRBV19 and TRBJ2-7 gives the full variable domain: DGGITQSPKYLFRKEGQNVTLSCEQNLNHDAMYWYRQDPGQGLRLIYYSQIVNDFQKGDIAEGYSVSREKKESFPLTVTSAQKNPTAFYLCASSGDRGLVNEQYFGPGTRLTVT.

V usage is TRBV12-5 and J usage is TRBJ1-1; 8 nucleotides match TRBD1. The CDR3 consists of 16 residues. CDR1 and CDR2 from the germline V gene are LGHNT and FRNRAP. V lost 2 bases, J lost 1 base, and 6 bases stayed unmatched. The CDR3 region has the DNA TGTGCTAGTGGTTTGCGCGTAGGACAGGGGAACACTGAAGCTTTCTTT. Residues: CASGLRVGQGNTEAFF.

A remark on this clone: Germline is not matched at one junction end, which may reflect a read error. V gene TRBV12-3 or TRBV12-4 combines with J gene TRBJ1-1; D perhaps matches TRBD1 (5 bases). This CDR3 has 8 amino acids. CDR3 amino acids: CASMPGTF. The CDR3 nucleotides read TGTGCCAGCATGCCCGGGACTTTT.

The chain carries TRBV5-1 and TRBJ1-1; perhaps TRBD1 as D (6 bases). Germline V gene lookup returns CDR1 SGHRS and CDR2 YFSETQ. This CDR3 has 14 residues. The ends were cut back, 3 bases at V and 1 base at J, with 10 bases in the middle. CDR3 bases: TGCGCCAGCAGCTGGGGGCAGCAGAACACTGAAGCTTTCTTT. Translating gives CASSWGQQNTEAFF.

V gene TRBV5-1 combines with J gene TRBJ1-2; TRBD1 might be the D (6 bases). Deletions cut 4 bases from V and 4 bases from J, with 20 bases between. Germline CDR1 is SGHRS and CDR2 is YFSETQ. This CDR3 contains 16 residues. CDR3 nucleotide sequence: TGCGCCAGCAGCCAAGCTGGCCCCTTAGGGGGCTATGGCTACACCTTC. Translated: CASSQAGPLGGYGYTF.

As to this clone: Other DNA sequences in the same sample also yield this CDR3. The rearrangement joins TRBV10-3 to TRBJ1-1; 11 bases line up with TRBD1. Trimming took 4 bases from V and 4 from J; bases not matched to a gene: 2. The CDR3 runs 14 residues. The germline CDR1 and CDR2 sequences are ENHRY and SYGVKD. This chain's CDR3 is CAISGTGGGTEAFF. CDR3 sequence (DNA): TGTGCCATCAGTGGGACAGGGGGCGGCACTGAAGCTTTCTTT.

The chain carries TRBV10-3 and TRBJ1-1; perhaps TRBD1 as D (6 bases). Germline CDR1 and CDR2: ENHRY and SYGVKD. The CDR3 has 14 residues. V lost 3 bases to trimming and J lost 3 bases, with 11 bases between them. CDR3 in DNA: TGTGCCATCAGTGATAGGGGGTATGACACTGAAGCTTTCTTT. It is translated as CAISDRGYDTEAFF.

CDR3 residues: CASSRITGNTEAFF. CDR3 DNA: TGTGCCAGCAGCCGGATCACAGGGAACACTGAAGCTTTCTTT. V is TRBV14 and J is TRBJ1-1, with D possibly being TRBD1 (5 bases). Germline V lookup: CDR1 SGHDN, CDR2 FVKESK. The V and J ends lost 4 bases and 1 base respectively, with 10 bases between them. CDR3 length: 14 residues.

CDR3 region: CATSRGGQVNQPQHF. In DNA form, the CDR3 reads TGTGCCACCAGCAGAGGGGGACAAGTGAATCAGCCCCAGCATTTT. This chain links TRBV15 with TRBJ1-5; D may be TRBD1 (6 bases). The V gene's germline CDR1 is LNHNV and CDR2 YYDKDF (reference sequence). This CDR3 has 15 residues. Trimming left V 1 base short and J 4 bases short, with 11 bases between.

CDR3 amino acids: CASSKLTGGAEQFF. Here the CDR3 DNA reads TGTGCCAGCAGTAAACTGACAGGGGGGGCTGAGCAGTTCTTC. The gene calls are TRBV6-2 or TRBV6-3 and TRBJ2-1; 9 nucleotides line up with TRBD1. Trimming at V came to 5 bases and at J to 9 bases, leaving 8 bases not matched to a gene. This CDR3 comprises 14 residues. Germline lookup yields CDR1 MNHEY and CDR2 SVGEGT.

The chain has TRBV28 and TRBJ2-7; 7 bases are shared with TRBD1. Unmatched junction bases numbered 8, after V lost 5 bases and J lost 4 bases. This CDR3 comprises 14 residues. The germline V gene has CDR1 MDHEN and CDR2 SYDVKM. CDR3 nucleotide sequence: TGTGCCAGCAGTCCTCGACGGGACAGATACGAGCAGTACTTC. It translates to CASSPRRDRYEQYF.

V gene TRBV5-6 combines with J gene TRBJ2-1, with D maybe TRBD1 (6 bases). V dropped 2 bases and J dropped 13 bases, with 13 bases sitting between them. Germline-derived CDR1 and CDR2 are SGHDT and YYEEEE. The CDR3 consists of 12 residues. The CDR3 bases are TGTGCCAGCAGCTTCTCCACAGGGAATCAGTTCTTC. Translation gives CASSFSTGNQFF.

V usage is TRBV10-3 and J usage is TRBJ2-1, with a tentative D call TRBD1 (6 bases). The ends were cut back, 6 bases at V and 6 bases at J, with 9 bases in the middle. The germline V gene encodes CDR1 ENHRY and CDR2 SYGVKD. This CDR3 comprises 12 residues. The CDR3 bases are TGTGCCATCAGGTCAGGGGCCAATGAGCAGTTCTTC. It is translated as CAIRSGANEQFF.

V is TRBV2 and J is TRBJ2-3; TRBD2 matches 8 bases. The V gene end was trimmed by 0 bases and the J gene end by 3 bases; junction bases not matched to a gene: 11. This CDR3 is built from 18 residues. Per the germline V gene, CDR1 is SNHLY and CDR2 is FYNNEI. CDR3 nucleotide sequence: TGTGCCAGCAGTGAAGCGCTTGGGTATAGCGGGGTAACAGATACGCAGTATTTT. Residues: CASSEALGYSGVTDTQYF.

The rearrangement uses TRBV6-2 or TRBV6-3 and TRBJ2-1, with 10 nucleotides matching TRBD2. The CDR3 has 14 amino acids. The J segment lost 9 bases and the V segment lost 5 bases, leaving 7 bases of the junction unmatched. Germline assignment: CDR1 MNHEY and CDR2 SVGEGT. CDR3 sequence: CASSTSSGGAEQFF. CDR3 nucleotide sequence: TGTGCCAGCAGTACCTCTAGCGGGGGCGCTGAGCAGTTCTTC.

The CDR3 loop reads CASSPYRDKRTDTQYF. The CDR3 DNA follows: TGTGCCAGCTCACCATACCGGGACAAACGCACAGATACGCAGTATTTT. The chain couples TRBV18 to TRBJ2-3; D may be TRBD1 (6 bases). Between the trimmed V and J ends, which lost 2 bases and 1 base, there was a span of 13 bases. Germline CDR1 reads KGHSH; CDR2 reads LQKENI. The CDR3 length is 16 residues.

The rearrangement uses TRBV7-9 and TRBJ1-3, with a possible D match to TRBD1 (6 bases). This CDR3 comprises 16 residues. CDR1 SEHNR and CDR2 FQNEAQ come from the germline V gene (reference sequence). V shed 6 bases and J shed 4 bases, with 19 bases lying between them. CDR3 in amino acids: CASRPAAPGGGNTIYF. Written as DNA, the CDR3 is TGTGCCAGCAGACCGGCTGCCCCGGGGGGCGGAAACACCATATATTTT.

This chain uses TRBV20-1 with TRBJ2-7, with unresolved D. Germline values: CDR1 DFQATT, CDR2 SNEGSKA (reference sequence). The CDR3 sequence is 11 residues long. V lost 1 base, J lost 6 bases, and 7 bases lay in between. As DNA, the CDR3 is TGCAGTGCTAGAGTCTCCAGCGAGCAGTACTTC. It codes for CSARVSSEQYF.

The chain joins TRBV18 to TRBJ1-1; D may be TRBD1 (6 bases). The germline V gene has CDR1 KGHSH and CDR2 LQKENI. Between the trimmed V and J ends, which lost 3 bases and 2 bases, there was a span of 13 bases. The CDR3 is 15 amino acids. The CDR3 region has the DNA TGTGCCAGCTCACCCCGGGCAGGGGAAAACACTGAAGCTTTCTTT. It specifies CASSPRAGENTEAFF.

CDR3: CASSYTGNTEAFF. CDR3 bases: TGTGCCAGCAGTTACACAGGGAACACTGAAGCTTTCTTT. The gene calls are TRBV6-5 and TRBJ1-1; D perhaps matches TRBD1 (5 bases). V was cut by 2 bases and J by 1 base, with 5 bases left in between. The CDR3 spans 13 residues. Germline V gives CDR1 MNHEY, CDR2 SVGAGI.

This clone was detected only a few times. The gene calls are TRBV20-1 and TRBJ2-7; 7 positions agree with TRBD2. V lost 6 bases, J lost 1 base, and 0 bases stayed unmatched. This CDR3 has 11 amino acids. Germline-derived CDR1 and CDR2 are DFQATT and SNEGSKA (reference sequence). CDR3 loop: CSAGGSYEQYF. CDR3 in DNA: TGCAGTGCCGGGGGGTCCTACGAGCAGTACTTC.

The chain links TRBV20-1 to TRBJ1-1; the D gene is possibly TRBD1 (5 bases). CDR3 size: 11 residues. The germline V gene has CDR1 DFQATT and CDR2 SNEGSKA (reference sequence). The V and J ends lost 6 bases and 8 bases respectively, with 13 bases between them. CDR3 residues: CSAAGEGEAFF. The CDR3 region has the DNA TGCAGTGCCGCGGGAGAGGGGGAAGCTTTCTTT.

The rearrangement links TRBV4-3 to TRBJ2-7; 9 bases line up with TRBD1. Germline V lookup: CDR1 LGHNA, CDR2 YSLEER. The CDR3 is made up of 14 amino acids. J gave up 3 bases and V 0 bases, and 0 bases lay outside the gene matches. The chain's CDR3 is CASSQETGGYEQYF. The CDR3 DNA reads TGCGCCAGCAGCCAAGAGACAGGGGGCTACGAGCAGTACTTC.

This chain joins TRBV21-1 and TRBJ2-7; the D segment call TRBD1 is taken from the table without a DNA check. TRBV21-1 is given as a pseudogene. The CDR3 totals 18 residues. CDR3 residues: CASSKDWRQGGKNYEQYF. The CDR3 region has the DNA TGTGCCAGCAGCAAAGACTGGCGACAGGGGGGGAAAAACTACGAGCAGTACTTC.